A selection of T cell receptor beta chains follows, all from one sample in a study of cytomegalovirus exposure and HLA in healthy donors. Only in-frame clones appear in the TCRdb table, and some are missing; sequencing was by immunoSEQ multiplex PCR. The sample holds around 100,000 clones. Material: PBMCs. These receptors all come from a man aged 25 to 45 in good health and CMV-seronegative. Both conserved end residues are part of each CDR3. The D gene is left open where the match is weak.

V gene,D gene,J gene,CDR3 DNA,CDR3 protein
TRBV2,.,TRBJ2-5,TGTGCCAGCAGTGAAGAGACCTATCTCGGGGAGACCCAGTACTTC,CASSEETYLGETQYF
TRBV6-5,.,TRBJ2-7,TGTGCCAGCAGCCTTGGGCAGGGGCCTTACGAGCAGCACTTC,CASSLGQGPYEQHF
TRBV7-2,.,TRBJ1-1,TGTGCCAGCAGCTTTTCGACTGCGAACACTGAAGCTTTCTTT,CASSFSTANTEAFF
TRBV2,TRBD1,TRBJ2-2,TGTGCCAGCAGGGACGACAGGGAAGGGGAGCTGTTTTTT,CASRDDREGELFF
TRBV4-1,.,TRBJ2-7,TGCGCCAGCAGCCAAGATTCAAGGACTTCCTACGAGCAGTACTTC,CASSQDSRTSYEQYF
TRBV27,TRBD2,TRBJ2-1,TGTGCCAGCACGGGGGGGGCCTATGAGCAGTTCTTC,CASTGGAYEQFF
TRBV9,.,TRBJ1-2,TGTGCCAGCAGCGTAGGTCAAACATTGGACTATGGCTACACCTTC,CASSVGQTLDYGYTF
TRBV25-1,TRBD2,TRBJ2-2,TGTGCCAGCAGTGGTGTAGCGGGGGCCAACACCGGGGAGCTGTTTTTT,CASSGVAGANTGELFF
TRBV6-5,.,TRBJ1-5,TGTGCCAGCAGAGCTTATAGCAATCAGCCCCAGCATTTT,CASRAYSNQPQHF
TRBV5-1,.,TRBJ1-2,TGCGCCAGCAGCTCCTCGGGGGTCGGCTATGGCTACACCTTC,CASSSSGVGYGYTF
TRBV29-1,TRBD1,TRBJ2-2,TGCAGCGGCACGACAGGGGGTACGAACACCGGGGAGCTGTTTTTT,CSGTTGGTNTGELFF
TRBV5-1,.,TRBJ2-5,TGCGCCAGCAGCTTGGGACGGGGGGCGGGTGAGCAGTACTTC,CASSLGRGAGEQYF
TRBV29-1,TRBD1,TRBJ2-3,TGCAGCGCCCGGGACAGGGGGCGCATAACAGATACGCAGTATTTT,CSARDRGRITDTQYF
TRBV5-1,.,TRBJ1-1,TGCGCCAGCAGCTTGACTGGGGCTGACACTGAAGCTTTCTTT,CASSLTGADTEAFF
TRBV27,.,TRBJ2-1,TGTGCCAGCAGTTTATCGAGTCAGGGGTTTTACAATGAGCAGTTCTTC,CASSLSSQGFYNEQFF
TRBV5-1,.,TRBJ2-3,TGCGCCAGCAGCTTGGGGGTAGAGGCCGGCAGTACGCAGTATTTT,CASSLGVEAGSTQYF
TRBV4-2,.,TRBJ1-5,TGTGCCAGCAGCCAGCGACATCTTAGCAATCAGCCCCAGCATTTT,CASSQRHLSNQPQHF
TRBV2,TRBD1,TRBJ1-1,TGTGCCAGCAGTGAGGGGGACAGGGGGTTGAACACTGAAGCTTTCTTT,CASSEGDRGLNTEAFF
TRBV5-1,.,TRBJ2-5,TGCGCCAGCAGCACCCTATCAGGATTCCAAGAGACCCAGTACTTC,CASSTLSGFQETQYF
TRBV9,TRBD2,TRBJ2-1,TGTGCCAGCAGCCGTAGCGGGAGAGAGCGATCCAATGAGCAGTTCTTC,CASSRSGRERSNEQFF
TRBV19,.,TRBJ1-5,TGTGCCAGTAGTCGGGCGGGTCAGAGCAATCAGCCCCAGCATTTT,CASSRAGQSNQPQHF
TRBV10-3,TRBD1,TRBJ1-2,TGTGCCATCACCCTCAGACAGGGCCTCAACTATGGCTACACCTTC,CAITLRQGLNYGYTF
TRBV5-6,.,TRBJ1-3,TGTGCCAGCACAGGGCAGGGGGGAAACACCATATATTTT,CASTGQGGNTIYF
TRBV15,TRBD2,TRBJ2-5,TGTGCCACCAGCAGAGATAAATTGACTAGCGGCCAAGAGACCCAGTACTTC,CATSRDKLTSGQETQYF
TRBV19,.,TRBJ1-4,TGTGCCAGTAGTGAAGCCCAAACAACTAATGAAAAACTGTTTTTT,CASSEAQTTNEKLFF